This T cell receptor (beta chain) was found in a study of CDR3 diversity in severe acne. TCRdb reanalysed the PCR reads using MiXCR and keeps one entry per CDR3 protein. The sample consists of tens of thousands of distinct CDR3 sequences, 50% to 65% of them appearing once. This CDR3 is 15 amino acids long. Germline CDR1 and CDR2: SGHNT and YENEEA. This TCR was sampled from a male donor in good health, without acne. The chain is built from TRBV11-3 and TRBJ2-7, with D unresolved. The assigned J gene may be wrong: the sequence end matches TRBJ2-5 better. Sequenced input: blood. The CDR3 bases are TGTGCCAGCAGCTTAGGCCACTACCAAGGGGAGACCCAGTACTTC. It specifies CASSLGHYQGETQYF.